These 29 T cell receptor beta chains share one sample of origin, sequenced in a study of regulatory T cells in long-lasting Graves disease. The time point denotes: newly diagnosed GD, antithyroid drugs for less than 3 months. RNA isolated from PBMCs was used to make the TCR library. With iRepertoire HTBI primers and Arm-PCR of CDR3 regions, TCR beta libraries were built. TCRdb recomputed calls from the multiplex PCR reads with MiXCR, one row per CDR3 protein. The data show about 540,000 distinct CDR3 sequences, with approximately 12% seen just once and about 10% held by the top ten. The data were also submitted as part of a second study, on T cells in Graves' hyperthyroidism and ophthalmopathy.

The material sequenced was peripheral blood mononuclear cells (PBMCs), taken at new diagnosis, from a patient treated with antithyroid drugs. The receptors derive from a man under 40 with Graves disease.

This clonotype has at least ten counts. The chain recombines TRBV11-3 with TRBJ2-5; 7 nucleotides agree with TRBD1. The CDR3 contains 16 residues. The germline V gene encodes CDR1 SGHNT and CDR2 YENEEA. The CDR3 region has the DNA TGTGTCGCCTCTCGGCAGGGGGAGTTTGGGGAAGAGACCCAGTACTTC. Translation: CVASRQGEFGEETQYF.

There are many counts of this clonotype. The DNA of the CDR3 is TGCAGTGCTAGGAGCAGGGAGATAAGCGAAAAACTGTTTTTT. Translated: CSARSREISEKLFF. The rearrangement uses TRBV20-1 and TRBJ1-4; D may be TRBD1 (5 bases). This CDR3 contains 14 residues. Per the germline V gene, CDR1 is DFQATT and CDR2 is SNEGSKA (reference sequence). Trimming took off 3 bases at V and 8 bases at J, with 16 bases between the two ends.

This clonotype was observed a few times. The chain recombines TRBV3-1 with TRBJ2-1; perhaps TRBD1 as D (5 bases). Germline V lookup: CDR1 LGHDT, CDR2 YNNKEL (reference sequence). V dropped 1 base and J dropped 7 bases, with 11 bases sitting between them. This CDR3 is 14 amino acids long. In DNA, the CDR3 is TGTGCCAGCAGCCAAGGTTTTAGGGGAAATGAGCAGTTCTTC. This translates into CASSQGFRGNEQFF.

This clonotype was seen at least ten times. The chain recombines TRBV6-5 with TRBJ1-1; tentatively, D is TRBD1 (5 bases). Germline CDR1 MNHEY, CDR2 SVGAGI. With 2 bases removed from V and 7 bases from J, the gap between germline ends came to 11 bases. This CDR3 comprises 13 residues. The CDR3 protein is CASSYATEGEAFF. The DNA of the CDR3 is TGTGCCAGCAGTTACGCGACAGAAGGTGAAGCTTTCTTT.

The table lists this clonotype with many counts. The chain couples TRBV12-3 or TRBV12-4 to TRBJ1-1; D perhaps matches TRBD1 (5 bases). Trimming took 6 bases from V and 4 from J, leaving 12 bases between them. The CDR3 is 13 residues long. CDR3 DNA sequence: TGTGCCAGCAGCCCGACAGAGGGCACTGAAGCTTTCTTT. It codes for CASSPTEGTEAFF.

This clonotype was observed a few times. The rearrangement joins TRBV10-3 to TRBJ1-2; TRBD1 agrees at 8 bases. CDR1 ENHRY and CDR2 SYGVKD come from the germline V gene. This CDR3 is 12 amino acids long. Trimming at V came to 9 bases and at J to 8 bases, leaving 8 bases not matched to a gene. CDR3 sequence: CAIGQGSGGYTF. The CDR3 DNA is TGTGCCATAGGACAGGGAAGCGGCGGCTACACCTTC.

This clonotype was observed a handful of times. A read error is possible here, since a much larger clone lies one base away. This sequence joins TRBV11-1 and TRBJ2-7; no clear D gene. With 2 bases removed from V and 7 bases from J, the gap between germline ends came to 18 bases. The CDR3 is made up of 15 amino acids. CDR1 and CDR2 from the germline V gene are SGHAT and FQDESV (reference sequence). For the CDR3, the DNA is TGTGCCAGCAGCTTATCGAGAACCGCCGGCGTGGAGCAGTACTTC. It yields the protein CASSLSRTAGVEQYF. The full variable domain, its missing parts supplied by reference TRBV11-1 and TRBJ2-7, is EAEVAQSPRYKITEKSQAVAFWCDPISGHATLYWYRQILGQGPELLVQFQDESVVDDSQLPKDRFSAERLKGVDSTLKIQPAELGDSAMYLCASSLSRTAGVEQYFGPGTRLTVT.

J is TRBJ2-1 and V is TRBV7-3; no definite D call. Germline CDR1 and CDR2: SGHTA and FQGTGA. The V end was cut by 5 bases, the J end by 2 bases, with 7 bases between. The CDR3 loop spans 13 amino acids. CDR3 loop: CASSSETYNEQFF. CDR3 coding DNA: TGTGCCAGCAGCAGCGAGACCTACAATGAGCAGTTCTTC.

This clonotype was observed at least ten times. V usage is TRBV7-9 and J usage is TRBJ2-3, with TRBD1 matching over 7 bases. Trimming at V came to 5 bases and at J to 1 base, leaving 3 bases not matched to a gene. CDR1 and CDR2 from the germline V gene are SEHNR and FQNEAQ (reference sequence). CDR3 length equals 14 residues. The CDR3 region is CASSLTGRTDTQYF. CDR3 nucleotides: TGTGCCAGCAGCCTGACAGGGCGCACAGATACGCAGTATTTT.

Details on this clonotype: This is likely an artifact of a read error, given a far larger clone one base away. This chain joins TRBV7-9 and TRBJ2-1, with unresolved D. The germline V and J ends were trimmed by 3 bases and 4 bases, with 4 bases remaining between them. Germline assignment: CDR1 SEHNR and CDR2 FQNEAQ (reference sequence). The CDR3 covers 12 residues. CDR3 loop: CASSFHYNEQFF. Written as DNA, the CDR3 is TGTGCCAGCAGCTTCCATTACAATGAGCAGTTCTTC.

The chain has TRBV7-9 and TRBJ2-1; 7 bases are a match to TRBD1. This CDR3 comprises 13 residues. V dropped 6 bases and J dropped 12; count of bases not matched to a gene: 11. Germline CDR1 and CDR2: SEHNR and FQNEAQ (reference sequence). The CDR3 here is CASSPTTGVGQFF. The CDR3 DNA is TGTGCCAGCAGTCCAACCACAGGGGTTGGGCAGTTCTTC.

This clonotype was seen ten or more times. The chain couples TRBV11-3 to TRBJ1-4; D ambiguous. Per germline, CDR1 SGHNT and CDR2 YENEEA. V lost 6 bases to trimming and J lost 14 bases, with 7 bases between them. This CDR3 is 9 amino acids long. Written as DNA, the CDR3 is TGTGCCAGCAGATCATGGCTGTTTTTT. It yields the protein CASRSWLFF.

This clonotype was recorded many times. The chain has TRBV5-1 and TRBJ1-2; no reliable D call. There are 13 residues in the CDR3. Germline loops: CDR1 SGHRS, CDR2 YFSETQ. Trimming took 3 bases from V and 2 from J, leaving 8 bases between them. CDR3 amino acids: CASSSDGNYGYTF. CDR3 coding DNA: TGCGCCAGCAGCTCGGACGGGAACTATGGCTACACCTTC.

DNA for the CDR3: TGTGCCAGTAGTGAATACGGACAGGGGGGCTACGAGCAGTACTTC. Encoded protein: CASSEYGQGGYEQYF. This chain links TRBV19 with TRBJ2-7; 10 bases line up with TRBD1. Germline values: CDR1 LNHDA, CDR2 SQIVND (reference sequence). CDR3 size: 15 residues. The J segment lost 3 bases and the V segment lost 5 bases, leaving 7 bases of the junction unmatched.

The chain has TRBV20-1 and TRBJ1-6, with D perhaps matching TRBD1 (5 bases). CDR1 DFQATT and CDR2 SNEGSKA come from the germline V gene (reference sequence). The CDR3 is 16 amino acids. Trimming left V 3 bases short and J 0 bases short, with 12 bases between. The CDR3 here is CSASLRASSYNSPLHF. CDR3 nucleotide sequence: TGCAGTGCTAGCCTCAGGGCCAGCTCCTATAATTCACCCCTCCACTTT.

This clonotype was recorded at least ten times. The V and J genes are TRBV28 and TRBJ1-1; D possibly corresponds to TRBD1 (5 bases). Trimming removed 3 bases at V and 7 bases at J, with 9 bases between. CDR1 is MDHEN and CDR2 is SYDVKM in the germline V gene. The CDR3 covers 12 residues. CDR3 in DNA: TGTGCCAGCAGTTTGCGGGGCAGTGAAGCTTTCTTT. Translating gives CASSLRGSEAFF.

The chain's CDR3 is CASSPSGWPGTQYF. CDR3 bases: TGTGCCAGCAGTCCCTCGGGGTGGCCGGGGACCCAGTACTTC. The chain employs TRBV6-2 or TRBV6-3 and TRBJ2-5; possibly TRBD2 for D (5 bases). The germline V and J ends were trimmed by 5 bases and 7 bases, with 17 bases remaining between them. This CDR3 spans 14 amino acids. Germline loops: CDR1 MNHEY, CDR2 SVGEGT.

This clonotype occurred once. This chain links TRBV20-1 with TRBJ2-1; 13 bases match TRBD2. The trim removed 5 bases at V and 9 bases at J, leaving 13 bases unmatched. The length of the CDR3 is 16 residues. Germline V lookup: CDR1 DFQATT, CDR2 SNEGSKA (reference sequence). The CDR3 region is CSAPLSGTSGKGEQFF. Here the CDR3 DNA reads TGCAGTGCTCCCCTATCCGGGACTAGCGGGAAGGGTGAGCAGTTCTTC.

The rearrangement links TRBV20-1 to TRBJ2-3, with D unresolved. Trimming removed 5 bases from V and 0 bases from J, with 12 bases in between. Germline V gene sequence: CDR1 DFQATT, CDR2 SNEGSKA (reference sequence). This CDR3 is 14 amino acids long. The CDR3 DNA reads TGCAGTGCTTATCGCGAGGCCAGCACAGATACGCAGTATTTT. Its translation is CSAYREASTDTQYF.

There are many counts of this clonotype. The rearrangement links TRBV2 to TRBJ2-3; 13 bases match TRBD2. CDR1 is SNHLY and CDR2 is FYNNEI in the germline V gene. This CDR3 is 16 amino acids long. With 5 bases clipped from V and 2 bases from J, the junction kept 4 bases outside the gene matches. CDR3 in DNA: TGTGCCAGCAGTTACGGGACTAGCGGGAACACAGATACGCAGTATTTT. Amino acids: CASSYGTSGNTDTQYF.

This clonotype was counted only a few times. This rearrangement joins TRBV4-2 to TRBJ2-1; 10 nucleotides match TRBD2. The CDR3 spans 15 residues. The J segment lost 9 bases and the V segment lost 1 base, leaving 6 bases of the junction unmatched. Germline values: CDR1 LGHNA, CDR2 YNFKEQ. CDR3 sequence: CASSQVPSGRVEQFF. CDR3 bases: TGTGCCAGCAGCCAAGTCCCTAGCGGGAGAGTTGAGCAGTTCTTC.

This clonotype was observed at least ten times. This chain joins TRBV6-1 and TRBJ1-1; possibly TRBD1 for D (5 bases). Trimming left V 2 bases short and J 7 bases short, with 11 bases between. Germline V CDR1 and CDR2: MNHNS, SASEGT. This CDR3 is 13 amino acids long. The CDR3, as DNA: TGTGCCAGCAGTGAAAGGGGAGATTATGAAGCTTTCTTT. Residues: CASSERGDYEAFF.

This clonotype has just a few counts. The rearrangement links TRBV10-3 to TRBJ2-7, with 7 bases fitting TRBD2. From germline, CDR1 is ENHRY and CDR2 SYGVKD. This CDR3 has 14 residues. With 10 bases clipped from V and 0 bases from J, the junction kept 9 bases outside the gene matches. Written as DNA, the CDR3 is TGTGCCACCTCCCCCCAGCGGGACTCCTACGAGCAGTACTTC. Residues: CATSPQRDSYEQYF.

This clonotype has more than one count but fewer than ten. V usage is TRBV29-1 and J usage is TRBJ1-3, with 8 positions matching TRBD1. Germline values: CDR1 SQVTM, CDR2 ANQGSEA. The CDR3 runs 14 residues. The V segment lost 7 bases and the J segment 3 bases; nucleotides outside the gene matches: 8. The CDR3 region has the DNA TGCAGCGCTGTGACAGGGGCTGTTGGAAACACCATATATTTT. Residues: CSAVTGAVGNTIYF.

About this clonotype itself: Being one base from a much bigger clone, this may be a read error. Since no conserved phenylalanine or tryptophan closes the CDR3, a read error is the likely cause. V is TRBV30 and J is TRBJ2-7; 7 bases agree with TRBD1. J gave up 1 base and V 4 bases, and 7 bases lay outside the gene matches. Germline V gene data show CDR1 as GTSNPN and CDR2 as SVGIG (reference sequence). This CDR3 has 14 amino acids. CDR3 in amino acids: CAWNRDSESYEQYS. In nucleotides, the CDR3 is TGTGCCTGGAACCGGGACAGCGAGTCCTACGAGCAGTACTCC.

This clonotype appeared many times. The chain couples TRBV5-1 to TRBJ2-3; TRBD1 is a possible D gene (6 bases). Looked up from germline, CDR1 is SGHRS and CDR2 is YFSETQ. V lost 4 bases and J 3 bases, leaving 15 bases between the germline ends. The CDR3 extends over 15 amino acids. The CDR3 DNA sequence: TGCGCCAGCAGCCCGACAGGATCTGCTACAGATACGCAGTATTTT. Residues: CASSPTGSATDTQYF.

This clonotype has a single count. A much bigger clone sits one base away, suggesting this may be a read error. The chain couples TRBV4-1 to TRBJ2-2; D might be TRBD2 (5 bases). The length of the CDR3 is 15 residues. The germline V gene encodes CDR1 MGHRA and CDR2 YSYEKL. The CDR3 sequence is CAGSQGPRGSGELFF. CDR3 DNA: TGCGCCGGCAGCCAAGGCCCTCGCGGGTCTGGGGAGCTGTTTTTT.

This clonotype was seen repeatedly, ten times or more. The CDR3 loop is CSALGGGGETQYF. CDR3 sequence (DNA): TGCAGTGCCCTCGGGGGGGGCGGAGAGACCCAGTACTTC. The rearrangement links TRBV20-1 to TRBJ2-5; 8 bases match TRBD2. Per germline, CDR1 DFQATT and CDR2 SNEGSKA (reference sequence). This CDR3 has 13 amino acids. V lost 6 bases and J lost 4; bases outside the gene matches: 7.

Many counts were recorded for this clonotype. The chain employs TRBV7-3 and TRBJ2-3, with 9 bases identical to TRBD2. Germline CDR1 reads SGHTA; CDR2 reads FQGTGA. V gave up 2 bases and J gave up 4 bases; unmatched junction bases: 4. The CDR3 totals 15 residues. CDR3 coding DNA: TGTGCCAGCAGCTTAGAGGGGACTAGCTCAGATACGCAGTATTTT. Its translation: CASSLEGTSSDTQYF.